This is a list of T cell receptor beta chains from one sample in a study of blood T cell repertoires in COVID-19. Profiling relied on immunoSEQ multiplex PCR, and the TCRdb table lists in-frame clones only, not all of them. The data contain approximately 250,000 clones, roughly 80% of them seen just once; the ten biggest clones take up approximately 4%. Sequencing used peripheral blood. The receptors derive from a man aged 55 to 70 with acute or convalescent COVID-19. CDR3s include the opening cysteine and the closing phenylalanine or tryptophan. The order of the fields is D gene, CDR3 length, J gene, clone size, V gene, CDR3 protein, CDR3 DNA. A D gene is named only where the DNA matches it firmly. The size field is filled for only some rows; it gives once, few, many or a size class.

D gene: -
CDR3 length: 15
J gene: TRBJ2-3
clone size: -
V gene: TRBV4-3
CDR3 protein: CASSQRGSGTDTQYF
CDR3 DNA: TGCGCCAGCAGCCAACGCGGTAGCGGCACAGATACGCAGTATTTT

D gene: -
CDR3 length: 15
J gene: TRBJ1-6
clone size: -
V gene: TRBV19
CDR3 protein: CASSIRGQTYSPLHF
CDR3 DNA: TGTGCCAGTAGTATTCGAGGACAGACTTATTCACCCCTCCACTTT

D gene: TRBD1
CDR3 length: 14
J gene: TRBJ2-3
clone size: -
V gene: TRBV7-2
CDR3 protein: CASSSTGGQDTQYF
CDR3 DNA: TGTGCCAGCAGCTCTACAGGGGGCCAAGATACGCAGTATTTT

D gene: -
CDR3 length: 11
J gene: TRBJ1-1
clone size: -
V gene: TRBV25-1
CDR3 protein: CASGGGTEAFF
CDR3 DNA: TGTGCCAGCGGCGGGGGGACTGAAGCTTTCTTT

D gene: TRBD1
CDR3 length: 15
J gene: TRBJ2-5
clone size: -
V gene: TRBV7-8
CDR3 protein: CASSLLTGVLETQYF
CDR3 DNA: TGTGCCAGCAGCCTATTAACAGGGGTTTTGGAGACCCAGTACTTC

D gene: TRBD1
CDR3 length: 14
J gene: TRBJ1-1
clone size: -
V gene: TRBV20-1
CDR3 protein: CSASQGAMYTEAFF
CDR3 DNA: TGCAGTGCTAGTCAGGGGGCAATGTACACTGAAGCTTTCTTT

D gene: TRBD2
CDR3 length: 15
J gene: TRBJ2-7
clone size: -
V gene: TRBV27
CDR3 protein: CASSFMAGALYEQYF
CDR3 DNA: TGTGCCAGCAGTTTCATGGCGGGAGCACTCTACGAGCAGTACTTC

D gene: TRBD1
CDR3 length: 16
J gene: TRBJ2-1
clone size: -
V gene: TRBV13
CDR3 protein: CASSSHPGQGADEQFF
CDR3 DNA: TGTGCCAGCAGCAGCCATCCGGGACAGGGGGCCGATGAGCAGTTCTTC

D gene: -
CDR3 length: 15
J gene: TRBJ1-2
clone size: few
V gene: TRBV4-1
CDR3 protein: CASSQTGGRFGGYTF
CDR3 DNA: TGCGCCAGCAGCCAAACCGGGGGTAGGTTTGGTGGCTACACCTTC

D gene: TRBD2
CDR3 length: 14
J gene: TRBJ2-1
clone size: -
V gene: TRBV7-2
CDR3 protein: CASDSSGTYNEQFF
CDR3 DNA: TGTGCCAGCGACTCTAGCGGTACCTACAATGAGCAGTTCTTC

D gene: -
CDR3 length: 15
J gene: TRBJ2-5
clone size: -
V gene: TRBV5-6
CDR3 protein: CASSLVGAGSETQYF
CDR3 DNA: TGTGCCAGCAGCTTGGTCGGAGCCGGAAGCGAGACCCAGTACTTC

D gene: -
CDR3 length: 13
J gene: TRBJ1-5
clone size: -
V gene: TRBV15
CDR3 protein: CATSRVNNQPQHF
CDR3 DNA: TGTGCCACCAGCAGAGTTAACAATCAGCCCCAGCATTTT

D gene: -
CDR3 length: 12
J gene: TRBJ1-1
clone size: -
V gene: TRBV7-9
CDR3 protein: CAGSRGNTEAFF
CDR3 DNA: TGTGCCGGGAGTCGGGGTAACACTGAAGCTTTCTTT